What follows is one T cell receptor beta chain and its context. The target antigen is unknown. The data belong to a study of cytomegalovirus exposure and HLA in healthy donors. Study-level findings and limits: Segments of the TCR beta V type were, in most cases, productive about 87% or about 30% of the time in an earlier analysis. Most of the CMV-associated TCR beta chains (in a later analysis) appeared to be HLA-restricted.

The V gene end was trimmed by 7 bases and the J gene end by 3 bases; junction bases not matched to a gene: 16. The CDR3 runs to 16 residues. Germline CDR1 reads SQVTM; CDR2 reads ANQGSEA. The PCR employed 60 Vbeta primers together with 13 Jbeta primers. Assay used: immunoSEQ multiplex PCR; TCRdb lists only in-frame clones, some missing. The sample has around 190,000 clones; about three quarters are singletons. Source material: PBMCs. This chain links TRBV29-1 with TRBJ2-3; 7 positions agree with TRBD1. This TCR came from a woman aged 35 to 49 in good health and CMV-seronegative. DNA for the CDR3: TGCAGCGCCATGAAAGGCCAGGGGGAACATACAGATACGCAGTATTTT. It translates to CSAMKGQGEHTDTQYF.